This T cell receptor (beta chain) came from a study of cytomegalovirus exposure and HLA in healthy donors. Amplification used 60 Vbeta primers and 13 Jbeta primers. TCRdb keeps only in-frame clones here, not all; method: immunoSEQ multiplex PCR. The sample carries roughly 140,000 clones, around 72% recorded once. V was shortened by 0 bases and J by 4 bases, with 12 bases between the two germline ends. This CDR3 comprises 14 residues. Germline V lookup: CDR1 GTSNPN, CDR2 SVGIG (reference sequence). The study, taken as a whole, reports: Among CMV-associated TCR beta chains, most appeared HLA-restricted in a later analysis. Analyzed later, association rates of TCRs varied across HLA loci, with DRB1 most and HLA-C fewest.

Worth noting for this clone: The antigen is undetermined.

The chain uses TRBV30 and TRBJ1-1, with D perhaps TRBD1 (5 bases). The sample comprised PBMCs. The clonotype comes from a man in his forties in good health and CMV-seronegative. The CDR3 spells CAWSVRFRGTEAFF. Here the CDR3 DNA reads TGTGCCTGGAGTGTACGGTTTAGGGGCACTGAAGCTTTCTTT. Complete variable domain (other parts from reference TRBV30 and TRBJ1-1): SQTIHQWPATLVQPVGSPLSLECTVEGTSNPNLYWYRQAAGRGLQLLFYSVGIGQISSEVPQNLSASRPQDRQFILSSKKLLLSDSGFYLCAWSVRFRGTEAFFGQGTRLTVV.